This TCR beta chain was sequenced during a study of CD8+ T cells in alopecia areata. As for the study in general: Treated individuals took tofacitinib by mouth, 5 to 10 mg twice daily. The study gave tofacitinib for 6 to 18 months, then 6 months off drug. Whole-study findings and limits: Sharing of TCRs across patients appeared less clear than in mice, possibly for HLA-related reasons.

This CDR3 has 11 residues. V lost 5 bases to trimming and J lost 2 bases, with 5 bases between them. From germline, CDR1 is DFQATT and CDR2 SNEGSKA (reference sequence). It was cDNA, reverse transcribed from extracted RNA, that served as the sequencing template. Assay: immunoSEQ multiplex PCR; the TCRdb copy retains only in-frame clones and omits some. The profile shows approximately 150,000 clones, around 86% of them singletons. For this clone: Its cognate antigen is unknown.

J is TRBJ2-3 and V is TRBV20-1; D gene unclear. Material: CD8+ T cells sorted from blood, obtained at week 0. The source is a human donor with alopecia areata. CDR3 nucleotide sequence: TGCAGTGCTGATATCACAGATACGCAGTATTTT. This gives the protein CSADITDTQYF.